This paragraph covers one T cell receptor beta chain sequence. The sample belongs to a study of blood T cell repertoires in COVID-19. On the study more broadly: Specimens from acute and convalescent COVID-19 originated in the United States, Italy and Spain.

Germline V gene lookup returns CDR1 SGHRS and CDR2 YFSETQ. The CDR3 runs 15 residues. The V segment lost 4 bases and the J segment 1 base; nucleotides outside the gene matches: 5. The repertoire was sequenced with immunoSEQ multiplex PCR; TCRdb's copy has only in-frame clones and lacks some. The data show 100,000 to 150,000 clones, 55% to 75% seen once. This rearrangement joins TRBV5-1 to TRBJ2-3, with 8 bases aligning to TRBD1. Sequencing was carried out using peripheral blood. The source of this sequence is a woman in her 70s with acute or convalescent COVID-19. As DNA, the CDR3 is TGCGCCAGCAGCCTACAGGGGGAAGGCACAGATACGCAGTATTTT. Residues: CASSLQGEGTDTQYF.